Sequencing of this T cell receptor (beta chain) was carried out in a study of T-cell memory formation after mild COVID-19. Study as a whole: The two donors had largely donor-specific TCR clusters. Study-wide results and caveats: Researchers report contracting CD4+ clones mostly in CM and EM, with CD8+ clones in EMRA.

With regard to this clonotype: The antigen remains undetermined.

Germline assignment: CDR1 DFQATT and CDR2 SNEGSKA (reference sequence). V shed 2 bases and J 8 bases; nucleotides not matched to a gene: 7. The CDR3 consists of 15 residues. Each CDR3 protein is one row after TCRdb ran MiXCR on the 5' RACE reads. The profile shows about 560,000 distinct CDR3 sequences, less than 25% of them singletons. V usage is TRBV20-1 and J usage is TRBJ2-4; 12 bases fit TRBD1. The sample was PBMCs or a T cell subset sorted from them (not recorded which). The receptor comes from an adult woman who had mild COVID-19 (a few samples of this study predate the infection). Cell type and time point are not known. The chain's CDR3 is CSARPGTGGLDIQYF. The CDR3 coding sequence is TGCAGTGCTAGACCCGGGACAGGGGGCTTGGACATTCAGTACTTC.